This entry is about one T cell receptor beta chain. The antigen is unknown. V trimming: 5 bases; J trimming: 5 bases; junction bases outside the gene matches: 6. The CDR3 is 14 residues long. Looked up from germline, CDR1 is MNHEY and CDR2 is SVGEGT. MiXCR, applied by TCRdb to the 5' RACE reads, yields one record per CDR3 protein. In the table there are 25,000 to 35,000 distinct CDR3 sequences, approximately 14% of which are singletons. These data are taken from a study of CD8 T cells in ankylosing spondylitis. Study findings and constraints: In ankylosing spondylitis patients, matched synovial fluid reportedly showed significant enrichment of disease-linked clones.

The chain couples TRBV6-2 or TRBV6-3 to TRBJ2-4, with TRBD2 matching over 7 bases. Sequencing was carried out using blood. The origin of this receptor is a male donor with ankylosing spondylitis or in good health (not recorded which). The CDR3 protein is CASSPGLGQNIQYF. The DNA for the CDR3 is TGTGCCAGCAGTCCCGGACTAGGACAAAACATTCAGTACTTC.